This T cell receptor beta chain was sequenced for a study of response to subunit inactivated influenza vaccine. General observations from the study: The authors suggested that every seasonal influenza vaccination recruits few new T cells.

TCRdb reanalysed the RT-PCR reads using MiXCR and keeps one entry per CDR3 protein. The sample has around 540,000 distinct CDR3 sequences, about 11% seen once. Points on this clonotype: The antigen is undetermined.

CDR3 size: 14 residues. CDR1 and CDR2 (germline): MDHEN, SYDVKM. The clonotype comes from a man in his forties or fifties who received an inactivated influenza vaccine. Sequenced material: PBMCs from blood, taken on the day of vaccination. V gene TRBV28 combines with J gene TRBJ2-5, with 8 positions matching TRBD2. This chain's CDR3 is CAIKSGGHSETQYF. For the CDR3, the DNA is TGTGCTATTAAAAGCGGGGGACACAGTGAGACCCAGTACTTC.